Listed below are T cell receptor beta chains from one sample, sequenced in a study of a mutant IDH1 vaccine in newly diagnosed glioma. Profiled with immunoSEQ multiplex PCR; TCRdb holds only in-frame clones, not every one. The sample holds tens of thousands of clones, about 92% seen once. Sequenced material: PBMCs, taken from a glioma patient treated with radiotherapy, temozolomide or both. All receptors derive from a man in his forties or fifties with glioma. The CDR3 runs from the conserved cysteine through the conserved F or W. D genes are given only for firm matches. Clone sizes are given selectively: once, few, many, or a class where the clone is expanded.

d_call,v_call,j_call,clone_size,cdr3_length,cdr3_nt,cdr3_aa
NA,TRBV2,TRBJ1-2,NA,14,TGTGCCAGCAGATACAATACAGGAACGGGCGGCTACACCTTC,CASRYNTGTGGYTF
TRBD1,TRBV6-5,TRBJ1-6,NA,14,TGTGCCAGCAGCTCCGGACAGGGGAAATCACCCCTCCACTTT,CASSSGQGKSPLHF
NA,TRBV9,TRBJ2-2,NA,16,TGTGCCAGCAGCGAAAACCTAGGACTGCCCACCGGGGAGCTGTTTTTT,CASSENLGLPTGELFF
TRBD2,TRBV11-3,TRBJ2-7,NA,17,TGTGCCAGCAGCTTAGAGCTTAGCGGGGGGCCGGGCTACGAGCAGTACTTC,CASSLELSGGPGYEQYF
NA,TRBV20-1,TRBJ1-1,NA,11,TGCAGTGCTAGGGGAGGCACTGAAGCTTTCTTT,CSARGGTEAFF
NA,TRBV19,TRBJ2-5,NA,15,TGTGCCAGTAGTTCTCCGGGACGGTTCCAAGAGACCCAGTACTTC,CASSSPGRFQETQYF
TRBD2,TRBV4-3,TRBJ2-1,NA,16,TGCGCCAGCAGCCAAGACGTAGCGGGAAACTACAATGAGCAGTTCTTC,CASSQDVAGNYNEQFF
NA,TRBV5-1,TRBJ2-3,NA,15,TGCGCCAGCAGCTCGGACCCAAGCGGCGCCAATACGCAGTATTTT,CASSSDPSGANTQYF
NA,TRBV7-9,TRBJ2-4,once,13,TGTGCCAGCAGCTTGGCAGGGACAAACATTCAGTACTTC,CASSLAGTNIQYF
NA,TRBV6-1,TRBJ1-4,NA,18,TGTGCCAGCAGTGTTTCTGCCGGGGGCTTGGCAACTAATGAAAAACTGTTTTTT,CASSVSAGGLATNEKLFF
TRBD2,TRBV7-8,TRBJ2-5,once,15,TGTGCCAGCAGCCCTAGCGGGAGGGCCGGAGAGACCCAGTACTTC,CASSPSGRAGETQYF
TRBD2,TRBV4-1,TRBJ2-7,NA,16,TGCGCCAGCAGGCAGAATCTAGCGGGAGGTGCCTACGAGCAGTACTTC,CASRQNLAGGAYEQYF
NA,TRBV6-4,TRBJ2-1,NA,16,TGTGCCAGCAGTGACCGCCAGACGTTCGACTACAATGAGCAGTTCTTC,CASSDRQTFDYNEQFF
NA,TRBV7-2,TRBJ2-3,NA,17,TGTGCCAGCAGCTTAGTAGGGTTTGGGTCTTACACAGATACGCAGTATTTT,CASSLVGFGSYTDTQYF
NA,TRBV4-3,TRBJ1-1,NA,13,TGCGCCAGCAGCCCCAAAACTAACACTGAAGCTTTCTTT,CASSPKTNTEAFF
TRBD1,TRBV29-1,TRBJ2-5,NA,16,TGCAGCGTCGCTTCCGGGACAGGGGCGATTCAAGAGACCCAGTACTTC,CSVASGTGAIQETQYF
TRBD1,TRBV5-6,TRBJ2-1,NA,19,TGTGCCAGCAGCCGGACAGGGCCGTCGAGACTAGAAGTCTACAATGAGCAGTTCTTC,CASSRTGPSRLEVYNEQFF
NA,TRBV25-1,TRBJ2-3,NA,13,TGTGCCAGCAGGTTCATCGGCGCAGATACGCAGTATTTT,CASRFIGADTQYF
NA,TRBV10-3,TRBJ2-5,NA,14,TGTGCCATCAGTGAGTCGAGGGGTAGGGAGACCCAGTACTTC,CAISESRGRETQYF
TRBD1,TRBV7-9,TRBJ1-2,NA,17,TGTGCCAGCAGCTTAGGGTCGGCTGACAGGGCGAGCTATGGCTACACCTTC,CASSLGSADRASYGYTF
TRBD2,TRBV7-2,TRBJ2-3,NA,15,TGTGCCAGCAGCCCTGCTAGCGGGGCCCCCGATACGCAGTATTTT,CASSPASGAPDTQYF
TRBD1,TRBV18,TRBJ1-2,once,14,TGTGCCAGCTCACCACTGGGACAGGACTATGGCTACACCTTC,CASSPLGQDYGYTF
NA,TRBV30,TRBJ2-1,NA,14,TGTGCCTGGAGGGGGATAGTCAACGCGGGCGAGCAGTTCTTC,CAWRGIVNAGEQFF
TRBD1,TRBV10-3,TRBJ2-3,NA,11,TGTGCCACCACAGGGGCGGATACGCAGTATTTT,CATTGADTQYF
TRBD2,TRBV9,TRBJ2-1,NA,16,TGTGCCAGCAGCGGGGGTTTCGGACTAGCGGGGGAAGAGCAGTTCTTC,CASSGGFGLAGEEQFF
NA,TRBV19,TRBJ1-1,once,11,TGTGCCAGTAGTCTATACACTGAAGCTTTCTTT,CASSLYTEAFF
NA,TRBV11-2,TRBJ2-6,NA,13,TGTGCCAGCTCGATCTCTGGGGCCAACGTCCTGACTTTC,CASSISGANVLTF
NA,TRBV7-9,TRBJ1-1,NA,13,TGTGCCAGCAGCTCAGGGCCGACCACTGAAGCTTTCTTT,CASSSGPTTEAFF
TRBD2,TRBV19,TRBJ2-7,NA,17,TGTGCCAGTAGTATACGTAGCGGGGACGCAACCTCCTACGAGCAGTACTTC,CASSIRSGDATSYEQYF
NA,TRBV9,TRBJ1-6,NA,15,TGTGCCAGCAGCCCCACCCGGGAACCAAATTCACCCCTCCACTTT,CASSPTREPNSPLHF
TRBD1,TRBV30,TRBJ1-1,few,13,TGTGCCTCCCAGAACCAGGGGGGGTGGGCAGCTTTCTTT,CASQNQGGWAAFF
NA,TRBV6-5,TRBJ2-5,NA,14,TGTGCCAGCAGTTACTCGGGTAGCCGGGAGACCCAGTACTTC,CASSYSGSRETQYF
NA,TRBV5-5,TRBJ1-6,NA,18,TGTGCCAGCAGCGGAGCTGGCCAGTACCAAGATCAAGGGGCGCCCCTCCACTTT,CASSGAGQYQDQGAPLHF
TRBD1,TRBV7-2,TRBJ1-1,NA,13,TGTGCCAGCAGCCTAGACAGGGGTACTGAAGCTTTCTTT,CASSLDRGTEAFF
NA,TRBV5-6,TRBJ1-1,NA,12,TGTGCCAGCAGCTTTTTGGGGGTAGGGGCTTTCTTT,CASSFLGVGAFF
TRBD2,TRBV19,TRBJ2-1,NA,16,TGTGCCAGTAGTATAACTAGCGGGAGGACCTACAATGAGCAGTTCTTC,CASSITSGRTYNEQFF
NA,TRBV6-6,TRBJ1-5,NA,15,TGTGCCAGCAGTTACTACGGGGAAACTAATCAGCCCCAGCATTTT,CASSYYGETNQPQHF
NA,TRBV5-1,TRBJ1-2,NA,14,TGCGCCAGCAGCGGCCGGACATTTAACTATGGCTACACCTTC,CASSGRTFNYGYTF
NA,TRBV21-1,TRBJ2-7,NA,19,TGTGCCAGCAGCAATGGACCGACCCTAGCGGGAGGTAGCTCCTACGAGCAGTACTTC,CASSNGPTLAGGSSYEQYF
NA,TRBV6-5,TRBJ2-7,once,14,TGTGCCAGCAGTTACGATAGGGGCGGATACGAGCAGTACTTC,CASSYDRGGYEQYF
NA,TRBV6-1,TRBJ1-3,NA,13,TGTGCCAGCAGAGTCAACGGAGGAGACACCATATATTTT,CASRVNGGDTIYF
TRBD1,TRBV9,TRBJ1-1,NA,15,TGTGCCAGCAGAGCCCGGACAGGTTTGAACACTGAAGCTTTCTTT,CASRARTGLNTEAFF
NA,TRBV6-5,TRBJ2-7,NA,14,TGTGCCAGTCAATCGAACTACTTTAGTGTCGAGCAGTACTTC,CASQSNYFSVEQYF
TRBD1,TRBV9,TRBJ1-2,NA,16,TGTGCCAGCAGCGGAGGGGGCGCCGGACTCCTCTATGGCTACACCTTC,CASSGGGAGLLYGYTF
TRBD2,TRBV9,TRBJ2-1,once,15,TGTGCCAGCAGCGTAGTCGGGGGGGCGGGCAATGAGCAGTTCTTC,CASSVVGGAGNEQFF
TRBD2,TRBV15,TRBJ2-2,NA,15,TGTGCCACCAGCAGAGAAAGCGGGAGCACCGGGGAGCTGTTTTTT,CATSRESGSTGELFF
NA,TRBV14,TRBJ1-2,NA,13,TGTGCCAGCAGTCACTACAGCCCCTATGGCTACACCTTC,CASSHYSPYGYTF
NA,TRBV7-9,TRBJ2-7,NA,11,TGTGCCAGCAGCGCTTCCTACGAGCAGTACTTC,CASSASYEQYF
TRBD1,TRBV7-9,TRBJ2-6,NA,17,TGTGCCAGCAGCTCAGCAGGGGGCCTCTCTGGGGCCAACGTCCTGACTTTC,CASSSAGGLSGANVLTF